This is a list of T cell receptor beta chains from one sample in a study of Ad26.COV2.S vaccination and SARS-CoV-2 variants. Assay used: immunoSEQ multiplex PCR; TCRdb lists only in-frame clones, some missing. The table includes about 350,000 clones, roughly 85% detected once. The input for sequencing was peripheral blood, taken in a trial of Ad26.COV2.S vaccine versus placebo. All receptors come from a person aged 18-60 years who received the Ad26.COV2.S COVID-19 vaccine or a placebo. Both conserved end residues are trimmed from each CDR3. Each record gives: V gene, J gene, CDR3 protein.

TRBV9,NA,ASSPYRGARDTQH
TRBV12-3/TRBV12-4,TRBJ1-1,ASSFGQSREAF
TRBV11-3,TRBJ1-1,ASSLDQNTEAF
TRBV6-5,TRBJ2-7,ASRGTGRDEQY
TRBV19,TRBJ2-1,ASTLQGESEQF
TRBV10-1,TRBJ2-1,ASSSGLAGVTQF
TRBV2,TRBJ2-3,ASSGDRHDTQY
TRBV28,TRBJ1-1,ASRIDNTEAF
TRBV5-1,TRBJ1-1,ASSLGQGEAF
TRBV7-9,TRBJ2-1,ASSARLAGGHNEQF
TRBV5-6,TRBJ2-1,ASSYATGYLRNEQF
TRBV5-1,TRBJ1-1,ASSLASRGGNQATEAF
TRBV12-5,TRBJ2-1,ASGLGTSSYNEQF